This section outlines one TCR beta chain sequence together with its context. This entry is derived from a study of blood T cell repertoires in COVID-19. Across the whole study: Both acute and convalescent COVID-19 samples were obtained from the United States, Italy and Spain. T cells, B-cell-depleted T cells, or PBMCs supplied cDNA or gDNA.

CDR3 size: 17 residues. J was trimmed by 6 bases and V by 1 base; bases with no gene match: 10. Germline lookup yields CDR1 LGHDT and CDR2 YNNKEL (reference sequence). As processed by the authors: Counts of nucleated cells, estimated from reference gene primer amplification, were obtained. Only in-frame clones appear in the TCRdb table, and some are missing; sequencing was by immunoSEQ multiplex PCR. For V, J and clone size, that table is used; D and trimming come from the DNA. The sample has some 96,000 clones; approximately 90% are singletons. The V call is TRBV3-1 (or the pseudogene TRBV3-2), the J call TRBJ1-5, with 9 bases aligning to TRBD1. This receptor was obtained from a man in his fifties with active COVID-19. The sequencing input was peripheral blood. The CDR3 reads CASSQAGQGIRPQPQHF. The DNA of the CDR3 is TGTGCCAGCAGCCAAGCGGGACAGGGTATCCGCCCTCAGCCCCAGCATTTT.